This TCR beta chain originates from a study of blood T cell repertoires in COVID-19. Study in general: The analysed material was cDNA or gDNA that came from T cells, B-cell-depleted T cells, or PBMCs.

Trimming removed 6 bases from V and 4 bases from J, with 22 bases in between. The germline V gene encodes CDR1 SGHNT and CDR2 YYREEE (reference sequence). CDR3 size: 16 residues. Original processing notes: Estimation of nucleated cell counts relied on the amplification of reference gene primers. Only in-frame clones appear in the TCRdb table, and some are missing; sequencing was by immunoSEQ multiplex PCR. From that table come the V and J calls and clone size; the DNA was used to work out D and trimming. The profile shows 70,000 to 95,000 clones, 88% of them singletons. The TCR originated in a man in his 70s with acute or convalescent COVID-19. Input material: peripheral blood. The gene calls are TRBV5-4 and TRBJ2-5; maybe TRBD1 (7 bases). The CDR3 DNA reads TGTGCCAGCAACCCTGGAGGGGGCAGGGGCAGAGAGACCCAGTACTTC. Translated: CASNPGGGRGRETQYF.